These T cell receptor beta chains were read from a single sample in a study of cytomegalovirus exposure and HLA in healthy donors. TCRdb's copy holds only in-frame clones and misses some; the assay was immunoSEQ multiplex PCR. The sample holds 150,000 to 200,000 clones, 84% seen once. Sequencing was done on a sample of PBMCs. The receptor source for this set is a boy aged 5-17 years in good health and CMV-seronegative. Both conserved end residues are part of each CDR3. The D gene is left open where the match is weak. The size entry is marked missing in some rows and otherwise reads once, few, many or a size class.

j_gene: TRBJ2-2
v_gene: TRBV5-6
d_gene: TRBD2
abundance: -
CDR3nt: TGTGCCAGCAGCTTGGGACTAGCGGGAGTCGGCACCGGGGAGCTGTTTTTT
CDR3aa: CASSLGLAGVGTGELFF

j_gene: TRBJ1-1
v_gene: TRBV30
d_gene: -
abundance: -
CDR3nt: TGTGCCTTTGGGCCTACGATGGCTGAAGCTTTCTTT
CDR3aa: CAFGPTMAEAFF

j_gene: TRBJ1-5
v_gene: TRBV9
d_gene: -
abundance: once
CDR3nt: TGTGCCAGCAGCGTAGGGGGGGGAAATCAGCCCCAGCATTTT
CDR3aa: CASSVGGGNQPQHF

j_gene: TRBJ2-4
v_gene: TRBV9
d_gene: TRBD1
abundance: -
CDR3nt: TGTGCCAGCAGCGAAGGGACAGGGTTCAACATTCAGTACTTC
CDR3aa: CASSEGTGFNIQYF

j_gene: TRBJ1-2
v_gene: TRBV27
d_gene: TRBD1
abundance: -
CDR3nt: TGTGCCAGCAGTCCCGGGACAGGGGGGTTGGGTAACTATGGCTACACCTTC
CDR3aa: CASSPGTGGLGNYGYTF

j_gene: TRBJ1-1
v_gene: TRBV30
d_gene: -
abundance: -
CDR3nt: TGTGCCTGGAGTGTAACATCCGCGGGGGGCAAAACGGGAGCTTTCTTT
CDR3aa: CAWSVTSAGGKTGAFF

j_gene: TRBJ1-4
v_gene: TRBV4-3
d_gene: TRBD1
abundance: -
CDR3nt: TGCGCCAGCAGCCAGGACAGGGACGAAAAACTGTTTTTT
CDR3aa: CASSQDRDEKLFF

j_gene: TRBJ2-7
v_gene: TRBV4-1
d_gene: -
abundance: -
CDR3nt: TGCGCCAGCAGCCATACCAGGGGCGCCTACGAGCAGTACTTC
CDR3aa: CASSHTRGAYEQYF

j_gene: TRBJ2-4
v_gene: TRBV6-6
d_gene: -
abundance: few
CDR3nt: TGTGCCAGCAGTACAGGGTTGGGAAACATTCAGTACTTC
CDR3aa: CASSTGLGNIQYF

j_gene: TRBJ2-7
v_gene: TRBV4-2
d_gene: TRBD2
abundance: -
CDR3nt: TGTGCCAGCAGCCAAGAACCCCTAGCGGGTGGATACGAGCAGTACTTC
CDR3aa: CASSQEPLAGGYEQYF

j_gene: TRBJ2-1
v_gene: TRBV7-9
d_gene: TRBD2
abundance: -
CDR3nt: TGTGCCAGCAGCTCACCGGGACTAGCGGGGGCAAATGAGCAGTTCTTC
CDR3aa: CASSSPGLAGANEQFF

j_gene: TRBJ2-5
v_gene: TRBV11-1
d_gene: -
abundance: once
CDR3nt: TGTGCCAGCAGCGGGATGGGGCGATACCAAGAGACCCAGTACTTC
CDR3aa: CASSGMGRYQETQYF

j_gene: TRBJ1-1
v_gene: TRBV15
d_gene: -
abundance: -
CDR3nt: TGTGCCACCAGCAGAGGCAGCACAGGGATCGGAGCTTTCTTT
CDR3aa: CATSRGSTGIGAFF

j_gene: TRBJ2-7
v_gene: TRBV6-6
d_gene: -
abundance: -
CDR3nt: TGTGCCAGCGCAATAACAGGAGTTGCCGAGCAGTACTTC
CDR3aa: CASAITGVAEQYF

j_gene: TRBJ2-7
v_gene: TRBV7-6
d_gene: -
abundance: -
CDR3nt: TGTGCCAGCAGCCCCCCGGGGGTCCACTACGAGCAGTACTTC
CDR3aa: CASSPPGVHYEQYF

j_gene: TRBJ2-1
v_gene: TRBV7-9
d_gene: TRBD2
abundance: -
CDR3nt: TGTGCCAGCAGCTCCCGGACTAGCACCAAAAACAATGAGCAGTTCTTC
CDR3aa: CASSSRTSTKNNEQFF

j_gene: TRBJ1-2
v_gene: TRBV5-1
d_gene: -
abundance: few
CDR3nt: TGCGCCAGCAGCTTGGGGGACATTAATGGCTACACCTTC
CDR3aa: CASSLGDINGYTF

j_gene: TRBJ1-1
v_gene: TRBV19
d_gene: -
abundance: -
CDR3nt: TGTGCCAGTAGTATCGTGTTGTCAGAGAACACTGAAGCTTTCTTT
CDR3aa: CASSIVLSENTEAFF

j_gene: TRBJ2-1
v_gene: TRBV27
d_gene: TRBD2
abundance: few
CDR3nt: TGTGCCAGCAGCCTACCCCCTAGCGGGAGAGGCGATGAGCAGTTCTTC
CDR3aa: CASSLPPSGRGDEQFF

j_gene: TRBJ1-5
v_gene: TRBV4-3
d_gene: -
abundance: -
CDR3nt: TGCGCCAGCAGCCGCAGTTACAATCAGCCCCAGCATTTT
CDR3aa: CASSRSYNQPQHF

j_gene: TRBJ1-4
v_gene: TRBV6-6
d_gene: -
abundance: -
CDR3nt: TGTGCCAGCAGCCTCTACGCAACTAATGAAAAACTGTTTTTT
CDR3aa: CASSLYATNEKLFF

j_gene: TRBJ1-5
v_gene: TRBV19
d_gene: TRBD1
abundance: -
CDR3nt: TGTGCCAGTAGTATGGAGAGGGGGCCAAATCAGCCCCAGCATTTT
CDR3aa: CASSMERGPNQPQHF

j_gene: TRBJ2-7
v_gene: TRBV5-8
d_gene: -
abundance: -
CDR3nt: TGTGCCAGCACCGACCAGGGCGAGCAGTACTTC
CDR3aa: CASTDQGEQYF

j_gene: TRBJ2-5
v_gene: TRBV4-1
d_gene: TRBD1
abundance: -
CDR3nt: TGCGCCAGCAGCCAAGACCACAGGGGGCATGAGACCCAGTACTTC
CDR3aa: CASSQDHRGHETQYF

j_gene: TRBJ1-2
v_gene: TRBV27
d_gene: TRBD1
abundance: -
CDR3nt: TGTGCCAGCAGACTGAAACAGGGGCTCTATGGCTACACCTTC
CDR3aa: CASRLKQGLYGYTF

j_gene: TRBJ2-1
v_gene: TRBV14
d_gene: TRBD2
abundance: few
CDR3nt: TGTGCCAGCAGCCGCGGACTAGGATCGGTGGTAGGCAATGAGCAGTTCTTC
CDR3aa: CASSRGLGSVVGNEQFF

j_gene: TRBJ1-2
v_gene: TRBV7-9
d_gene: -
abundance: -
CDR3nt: TGTGCCAGCAGGGTAGCCGGTGGCCGCTATGGCTACACCTTC
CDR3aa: CASRVAGGRYGYTF

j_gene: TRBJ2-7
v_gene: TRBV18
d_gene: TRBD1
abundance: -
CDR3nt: TGTGCCAGCTCACCAGGTCCAGGGGGCGGCGAGCAGTACTTC
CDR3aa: CASSPGPGGGEQYF

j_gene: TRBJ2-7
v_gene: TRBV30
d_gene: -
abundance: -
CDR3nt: TGTGCCGGGGACGAGGGGGTTTCCTACGAGCAGTACTTC
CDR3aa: CAGDEGVSYEQYF

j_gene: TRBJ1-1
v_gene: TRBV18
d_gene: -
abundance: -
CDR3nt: TGTGCCAGCTCACCCAGGGGTGGAATTTACACTGAAGCTTTCTTT
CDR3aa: CASSPRGGIYTEAFF

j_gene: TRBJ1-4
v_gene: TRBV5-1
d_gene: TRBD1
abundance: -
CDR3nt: TGCGCCAGCAGCTTGGTGGGACAGGGTGGAGAAAAACTGTTTTTT
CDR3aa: CASSLVGQGGEKLFF

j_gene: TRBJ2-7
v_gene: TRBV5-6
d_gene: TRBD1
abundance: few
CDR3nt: TGTGCCAGCAAACCGGGACAGGGCTCCTACGAGCAGTACTTC
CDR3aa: CASKPGQGSYEQYF

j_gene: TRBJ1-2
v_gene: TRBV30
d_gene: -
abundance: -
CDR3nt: TGTGCCTGGAGTGGGGGCACTATGGGCTTTGGCTACACCTTC
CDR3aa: CAWSGGTMGFGYTF

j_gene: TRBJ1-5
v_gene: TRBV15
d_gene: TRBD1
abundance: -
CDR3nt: TGTGCCACCCAGACAGGGGGCGTGAATCAGCCCCAGCATTTT
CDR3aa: CATQTGGVNQPQHF

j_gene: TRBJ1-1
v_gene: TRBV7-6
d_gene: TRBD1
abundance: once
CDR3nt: TGTGCCAGCAGCTTAGTAGGGGGCAATGGAGGCACTGAAGCTTTCTTT
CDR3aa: CASSLVGGNGGTEAFF

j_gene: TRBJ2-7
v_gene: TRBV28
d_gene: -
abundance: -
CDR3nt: TGTGCCAGCAGTCGCCGATTAGGGCGGGTCCAGTACTTC
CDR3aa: CASSRRLGRVQYF

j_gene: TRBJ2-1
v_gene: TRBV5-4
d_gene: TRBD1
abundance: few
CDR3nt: TGTGCCACAGGGGGTTTAGGGATATACAATGAGCAGTTCTTC
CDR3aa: CATGGLGIYNEQFF

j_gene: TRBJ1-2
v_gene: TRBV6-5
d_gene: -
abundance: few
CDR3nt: TGTGCCAGCAGTACCCCGCGGGAACGTAACTATGGCTACACCTTC
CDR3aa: CASSTPRERNYGYTF

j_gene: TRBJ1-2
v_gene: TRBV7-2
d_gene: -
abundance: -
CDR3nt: TGTGCCAGCAGCTTAGCTGGCGGGGTCTATGGCTACACCTTC
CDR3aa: CASSLAGGVYGYTF

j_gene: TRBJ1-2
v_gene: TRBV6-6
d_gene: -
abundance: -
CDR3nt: TGTGCCAGCAGTTACTCGCGGACCGCGCAGGGTGGCTACACCTTC
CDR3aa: CASSYSRTAQGGYTF

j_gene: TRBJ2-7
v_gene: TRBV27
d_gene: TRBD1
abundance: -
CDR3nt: TGTGCCAGCAGAGGACAGGGGCCCTACGAGCAGTACTTC
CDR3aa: CASRGQGPYEQYF

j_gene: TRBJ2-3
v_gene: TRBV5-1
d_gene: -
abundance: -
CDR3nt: TGCGCCAGCAGCTTAGCGGGGGACAGAACAGATACGCAGTATTTT
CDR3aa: CASSLAGDRTDTQYF

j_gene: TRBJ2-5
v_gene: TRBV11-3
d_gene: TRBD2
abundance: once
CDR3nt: TGTGCCAGCAGCTTATCGAGTAGCGGGTTGGAGACCCAGTACTTC
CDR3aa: CASSLSSSGLETQYF

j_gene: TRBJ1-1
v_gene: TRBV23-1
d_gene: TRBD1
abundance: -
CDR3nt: TGCGCCAGCAGTCAAGCAGGGGGCGCCTTCACTGAAGCTTTCTTT
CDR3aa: CASSQAGGAFTEAFF

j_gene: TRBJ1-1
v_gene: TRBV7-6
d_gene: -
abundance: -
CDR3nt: TGTGCCAGCAGCCCTACTGACGCGGACACTGAAGCTTTCTTT
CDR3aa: CASSPTDADTEAFF

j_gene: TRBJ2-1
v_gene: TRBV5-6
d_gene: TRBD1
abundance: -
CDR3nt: TGTGCCAGCAGCTTAGTGCGAGGGGGCAGATGGGATGAGCAGTTCTTC
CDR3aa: CASSLVRGGRWDEQFF

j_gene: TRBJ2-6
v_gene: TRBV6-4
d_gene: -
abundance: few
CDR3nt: TGTGCCAGCAGTGCGGGTGGGGCCTCTGGGGCCAACGTCCTGACTTTC
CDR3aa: CASSAGGASGANVLTF

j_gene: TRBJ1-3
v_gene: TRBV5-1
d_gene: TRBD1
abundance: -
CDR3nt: TGCGCCAGCAGCTTGCTGCAGGGGGGACGCTCTGGAAACACCATATATTTT
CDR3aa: CASSLLQGGRSGNTIYF

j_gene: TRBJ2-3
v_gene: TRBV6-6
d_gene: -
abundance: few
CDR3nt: TGTGCCAGCAGTCAGAGGCGGTACACAGATACGCAGTATTTT
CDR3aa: CASSQRRYTDTQYF

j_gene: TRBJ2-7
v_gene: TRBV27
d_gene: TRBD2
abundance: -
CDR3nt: TGTGCCAGCAGGAACACTAGCGGGGTCTCCTACGAGCAGTACTTC
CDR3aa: CASRNTSGVSYEQYF

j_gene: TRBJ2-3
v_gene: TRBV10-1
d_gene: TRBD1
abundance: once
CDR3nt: TGCGCCACATCTTACAGGGGGGAAGGCACAGATACGCAGTATTTT
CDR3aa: CATSYRGEGTDTQYF

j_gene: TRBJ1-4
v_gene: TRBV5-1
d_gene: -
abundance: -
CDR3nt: TGCGCCAGCAGCGTGACCCGGGTGGATGAAAAACTGTTTTTT
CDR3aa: CASSVTRVDEKLFF